The 7 T cell receptor beta chains presented below share a single source sample, sequenced in a study of Graves' ophthalmopathy and Graves' hyperthyroidism (dated 2018 in TCRdb). TCRdb records Illumina HiSeq 2000 as the sequencer. TCR beta CDR3 regions were amplified from RNA transcripts for repertoire sequencing. A first-round RT-PCR used HTBI primers with the Qiagen OneStep RT-PCR kit, followed by a second-round multiplex PCR, size selection and purification. Clones were called with MiXCR by TCRdb after fastp trimmed the public reads at Q25, and only in-frame beta chains were retained. Identical CDR3 proteins give one entry, which carries the most common genes and DNA. Present in this sample are some 520,000 distinct CDR3 sequences, 13% to 15% of which were seen just once. In total, the top ten clones hold more than 8.5% of the sample. Sequenced input: blood. The receptors here all came from a woman aged 30 to 39 with Graves' ophthalmopathy. Donor details come from another sample of the same person, matched by shared clones.

This clonotype was counted ten times or more. V and J are TRBV7-9 and TRBJ2-7, with 7 positions matching TRBD1. Germline loops: CDR1 SEHNR, CDR2 FQNEAQ (reference sequence). The trim removed 5 bases at V and 0 bases at J, leaving 4 bases unmatched. The CDR3 sequence is 14 residues long. CDR3 in amino acids: CASSKTGSSYEQYF. The CDR3, as DNA: TGTGCCAGCAGCAAGACAGGGTCCTCCTACGAGCAGTACTTC.

This clonotype appeared many times. The chain is built from TRBV29-1 and TRBJ2-7, with 7 bases fitting TRBD1. Trimming cost V 6 bases and J 1 base; bases outside gene matches: 12. CDR3 size: 15 residues. CDR1 is SQVTM, CDR2 ANQGSEA, per germline. This chain's CDR3 is CSVESVTQGSYEQYF. CDR3 nucleotides: TGCAGCGTCGAGAGTGTTACACAGGGGTCCTACGAGCAGTACTTC.

This clonotype was counted ten times or more. This rearrangement joins TRBV28 to TRBJ1-6; a weak D match, TRBD1 (6 bases). The ends were cut back, 4 bases at V and 8 bases at J, with 18 bases in the middle. The CDR3 runs 16 residues. Germline CDR1 and CDR2: MDHEN and SYDVKM. CDR3 sequence reads: CASSSAPGTTYSPLHF. In DNA form, the CDR3 reads TGTGCCAGCAGTTCCGCCCCCGGGACAACTTATTCACCCCTCCACTTT.

This clonotype was counted many times. J is TRBJ1-1 and V is TRBV15; D remains unclear. Germline CDR1 reads LNHNV; CDR2 reads YYDKDF (reference sequence). V was clipped by 4 bases and J by 3 bases, with 6 bases between them. The CDR3 consists of 12 residues. The CDR3 nucleotides read TGTGCCACCAGCATACGATACACTGAAGCTTTCTTT. This translates into CATSIRYTEAFF.

This clonotype came up many times. The chain links TRBV7-3 to TRBJ2-2; weak D call: TRBD2 (6 bases). The germline V gene has CDR1 SGHTA and CDR2 FQGTGA. Deletions cut 2 bases from V and 6 bases from J, with 7 bases between. The length of the CDR3 is 13 residues. The CDR3: CASSLWGAGELFF. The DNA for the CDR3 is TGTGCCAGCAGCTTATGGGGGGCCGGGGAGCTGTTTTTT.

This clonotype has at least ten counts. V is TRBV20-1 and J is TRBJ2-7; TRBD1 aligns across 7 bases. The CDR3 consists of 13 residues. Germline-derived CDR1 and CDR2 are DFQATT and SNEGSKA (reference sequence). J gave up 3 bases and V 3 bases, and 5 bases lay outside the gene matches. The CDR3 sequence: CSASLGGSYEQYF. The CDR3 DNA is TGCAGTGCTAGTTTAGGGGGCAGCTACGAGCAGTACTTC.

This clonotype came up many times. The rearrangement joins TRBV6-5 to TRBJ2-2; D is unclear. From germline, CDR1 is MNHEY and CDR2 SVGAGI. The V gene lost 2 bases and the J gene lost 6 bases, with 16 bases spanning the gap. The CDR3 sequence is 16 residues long. The CDR3 loop reads CASSYDASPSPGELFF. The DNA of the CDR3 is TGTGCCAGCAGTTACGACGCCAGCCCAAGCCCCGGGGAGCTGTTTTTT.